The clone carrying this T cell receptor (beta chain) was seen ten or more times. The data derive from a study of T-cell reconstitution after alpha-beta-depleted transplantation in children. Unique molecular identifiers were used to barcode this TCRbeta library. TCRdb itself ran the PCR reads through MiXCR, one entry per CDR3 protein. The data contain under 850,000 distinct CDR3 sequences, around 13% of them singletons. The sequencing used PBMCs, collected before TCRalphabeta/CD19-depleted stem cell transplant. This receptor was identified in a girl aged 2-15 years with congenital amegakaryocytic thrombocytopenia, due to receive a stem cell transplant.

The CDR3 DNA sequence: TGCGCCAGCGCTAACCGGGACTTATCGGATACGCAGTATTTT. It codes for CASANRDLSDTQYF. V and J are TRBV4-1 and TRBJ2-3; D may be TRBD2 (6 bases). The CDR3 has 14 residues. Trimming cost V 8 bases and J 6 bases, with 18 bases left between them. CDR1 MGHRA and CDR2 YSYEKL come from the germline V gene.